A single sample gave rise to the 23 T cell receptor beta chains below, sequenced in a study of cytomegalovirus exposure and HLA in healthy donors. Clones were sequenced by immunoSEQ multiplex PCR, and TCRdb holds only the in-frame ones, with some missing. The sample carries 150,000 to 200,000 clones, roughly 84% recorded once. Specimen: PBMCs. All receptors come from a woman younger than 30 in good health and CMV-seropositive.

The V and J genes are TRBV5-1 and TRBJ1-1; D gene uncertain. This CDR3 has 14 amino acids. The germline V gene encodes CDR1 SGHRS and CDR2 YFSETQ. Trimming shortened V by 2 bases and J by 3 bases, and 11 bases separated the two germline ends. The chain's CDR3 is CASSFSGYDTEAFF. The DNA for the CDR3 is TGCGCCAGCAGCTTCTCGGGATATGACACTGAAGCTTTCTTT.

The CDR3 DNA reads TGTGCCAGCAGCTTAGGGGGGCCGAATGAAAAACTGTTTTTT. Residues: CASSLGGPNEKLFF. The genes are TRBV7-7 and TRBJ1-4; a possible D gene is TRBD1 (6 bases). Germline V CDR1 and CDR2: SSHAT, FNYEAQ (reference sequence). V lost 1 base and J 5 bases, leaving 8 bases between the germline ends. The CDR3 totals 14 residues.

Ten or more counts support this clone. The V call is TRBV7-6, the J call TRBJ2-3, with D perhaps TRBD1 (5 bases). This CDR3 region has 12 residues. CDR1 and CDR2 (germline): SGHVS, FNYEAQ. V lost 6 bases and J lost 8, with 12 bases in between. The CDR3 DNA reads as TGTGCCAGCAGTCCTAGTGGGGCTACGCAGTATTTT. Amino acid sequence: CASSPSGATQYF.

This clone was counted a few times. The chain has TRBV6-1 and TRBJ2-1; 7 positions match TRBD1. V trimming: 7 bases; J trimming: 2 bases; junction bases outside the gene matches: 2. Germline values: CDR1 MNHNS, CDR2 SASEGT. The CDR3 is 13 amino acids. CDR3 sequence reads: CASTRGTYNEQFF. The CDR3 DNA follows: TGTGCCAGCACCAGGGGGACCTACAATGAGCAGTTCTTC.

CDR3 residues: CASSVREGDTQYF. CDR3 in DNA: TGCGCCAGCAGCGTCAGGGAAGGAGATACGCAGTATTTT. The chain couples TRBV5-1 to TRBJ2-3; D possibly corresponds to TRBD1 (5 bases). The CDR3 has 13 amino acids. CDR1 SGHRS and CDR2 YFSETQ come from the germline V gene. The V and J ends lost 4 bases and 5 bases respectively, with 11 bases between them. Together with reference TRBV5-1 and TRBJ2-3, the CDR3 gives the full variable domain: KAGVTQTPRYLIKTRGQQVTLSCSPISGHRSVSWYQQTPGQGLQFLFEYFSETQRNKGNFPGRFSGRQFSNSRSEMNVSTLELGDSALYLCASSVREGDTQYFGPGTRLTVL.

The rearrangement links TRBV5-6 to TRBJ1-2; D may be TRBD1 (5 bases). The CDR3 consists of 14 residues. The ends were cut back, 1 base at V and 7 bases at J, with 14 bases in the middle. Germline V CDR1 and CDR2: SGHDT, YYEEEE. The CDR3 loop reads CASSLRVGESGYTF. Written as DNA, the CDR3 is TGTGCCAGCAGCTTGAGAGTAGGGGAAAGTGGCTACACCTTC.

The chain combines TRBV5-6 with TRBJ2-3; D call uncertain. The CDR3 runs to 16 residues. Deletions cut 3 bases from V and 2 bases from J, with 16 bases between. The germline gives CDR1 SGHDT, CDR2 YYEEEE. CDR3 in amino acids: CASSSTPRKITDTQYF. The DNA of the CDR3 is TGTGCCAGCAGCTCCACCCCGCGGAAAATCACAGATACGCAGTATTTT.

V gene TRBV5-4 combines with J gene TRBJ1-6; TRBD1 is a possible D gene (5 bases). The CDR3 consists of 15 residues. The germline V gene has CDR1 SGHNT and CDR2 YYREEE (reference sequence). V was pared by 0 bases and J by 6 bases, with 10 bases between. The chain's CDR3 is CASSLARGVNSPLHF. The CDR3 nucleotides are TGTGCCAGCAGCTTGGCCCGGGGGGTTAATTCACCCCTCCACTTT.

For the CDR3, the DNA is TGTGCCAGTAGTATAACGATAGGGGGTGCAGATACGCAGTATTTT. This sequence encodes CASSITIGGADTQYF. The chain employs TRBV19 and TRBJ2-3, with D possibly matching TRBD1 (6 bases). This CDR3 is built from 15 residues. Trimming left V 2 bases short and J 4 bases short, with 13 bases between. The V gene's germline CDR1 is LNHDA and CDR2 SQIVND (reference sequence).

V gene TRBV14 combines with J gene TRBJ2-5, with D tentatively TRBD1 (5 bases). Between the trimmed V and J ends, which lost 0 bases and 0 bases, there was a span of 14 bases. Germline V gene sequence: CDR1 SGHDN, CDR2 FVKESK. This CDR3 comprises 17 residues. The DNA of the CDR3 is TGTGCCAGCAGCCAAGAAATCGAAAGGGGATACCAAGAGACCCAGTACTTC. It translates to CASSQEIERGYQETQYF.

The gene calls are TRBV4-2 and TRBJ2-1; tentatively, D is TRBD1 (6 bases). V was trimmed by 1 base and J by 5 bases, leaving 15 bases between them. The CDR3 is 16 residues long. Germline V lookup: CDR1 LGHNA, CDR2 YNFKEQ. The chain's CDR3 is CASSQGGPRDNNEQFF. In DNA, the CDR3 is TGTGCCAGCAGCCAAGGGGGGCCTAGGGACAACAATGAGCAGTTCTTC.

The V gene is TRBV9, the J gene TRBJ1-3, with D possibly being TRBD1 (5 bases). The germline V gene has CDR1 SGDLS and CDR2 YYNGEE. The CDR3 covers 17 residues. With 1 base removed from V and 0 bases from J, the gap between germline ends came to 14 bases. In DNA, the CDR3 is TGTGCCAGCAGCGTACAGGGAGGGTCCCTCTCTGGAAACACCATATATTTT. Its protein is CASSVQGGSLSGNTIYF.

The chain carries TRBV4-2 and TRBJ1-3; D gene unclear. This CDR3 region has 15 residues. V was shortened by 0 bases and J by 2 bases, with 8 bases between the two germline ends. CDR1 is LGHNA and CDR2 is YNFKEQ in the germline V gene. In DNA, the CDR3 is TGTGCCAGCAGCCAAGAGTCGGTAACTGGAAACACCATATATTTT. This translates into CASSQESVTGNTIYF.

As concerns this clone: Other DNA sequences from this sample encode an identical CDR3 as well. The chain joins TRBV6-4 to TRBJ2-3; D is perhaps TRBD1 (6 bases). This CDR3 has 14 residues. Germline V lookup: CDR1 MRHNA, CDR2 SNTAGT. The V end lost 4 bases, the J end lost 0 bases, and 8 bases lay between the germline ends. The CDR3 bases are TGTGCCAGCAGTGGGACAGCAAGCACAGATACGCAGTATTTT. Translating it yields CASSGTASTDTQYF.

This sequence joins TRBV6-5 and TRBJ2-3, with D perhaps TRBD2 (5 bases). V was pared by 2 bases and J by 8 bases, with 11 bases between. The CDR3 is made up of 13 amino acids. The germline V gene encodes CDR1 MNHEY and CDR2 SVGAGI. As DNA, the CDR3 is TGTGCCAGCAGTTACACCCTAGAGGGTACGCAGTATTTT. Its translation: CASSYTLEGTQYF.

V gene TRBV2 combines with J gene TRBJ1-3, with 7 bases fitting TRBD1. This CDR3 has 14 residues. Germline V CDR1 and CDR2: SNHLY, FYNNEI. Unmatched junction bases numbered 5, after V lost 6 bases and J lost 3 bases. The DNA of the CDR3 is TGTGCCAGCAGGAGACAGGGCGGTGGAAACACCATATATTTT. Protein: CASRRQGGGNTIYF.

V is TRBV7-8 and J is TRBJ1-5; weak D call: TRBD1 (5 bases). The CDR3 sequence is 14 residues long. Between the trimmed V and J ends, which lost 5 bases and 3 bases, there was a span of 11 bases. CDR1 SGHVS and CDR2 FQNEAQ come from the germline V gene. DNA for the CDR3: TGTGCCAGCAGCGCGGGACGCGTCAATCAGCCCCAGCATTTT. Its translation: CASSAGRVNQPQHF.

This chain joins TRBV25-1 and TRBJ1-4; 9 bases are a match to TRBD1. V trimming: 7 bases; J trimming: 5 bases; junction bases outside the gene matches: 11. This CDR3 is built from 16 residues. Germline V gene sequence: CDR1 MGHDK, CDR2 SYGVNS. CDR3 bases: TGTGCCAGCACTCCCGGGACAGGGATCCCCAATGAAAAACTGTTTTTT. The encoded protein is CASTPGTGIPNEKLFF.

V gene TRBV7-8 combines with J gene TRBJ2-5; TRBD2 aligns across 9 bases. Germline lookup yields CDR1 SGHVS and CDR2 FQNEAQ. Germline trimming cut 3 bases from V and 5 bases from J; bases unmatched to any gene: 10. CDR3 length equals 16 residues. CDR3: CASSFGGTSFLETQYF. As DNA, the CDR3 is TGTGCCAGCAGCTTTGGCGGGACTAGCTTCCTGGAGACCCAGTACTTC.

The chain has TRBV16 and TRBJ1-2, with TRBD1 identical over 9 bases. Germline values: CDR1 KGHSY, CDR2 FQNENV. J was trimmed by 3 bases and V by 4 bases; bases with no gene match: 12. The CDR3 length is 17 residues. The DNA of the CDR3 is TGTGCCAGCAGCCCCCCCGGGGGGACAGGGAGATACTATGGCTACACCTTC. The encoded protein is CASSPPGGTGRYYGYTF.

This clone was counted between two and nine times. The genes are TRBV7-9 and TRBJ2-2, with D unresolved. V was clipped by 5 bases and J by 1 base, with 5 bases between them. The germline gives CDR1 SEHNR, CDR2 FQNEAQ (reference sequence). The CDR3 has 13 amino acids. This CDR3 reads CASSPLNTGELFF. The CDR3 DNA reads as TGTGCCAGCAGCCCCTTGAACACCGGGGAGCTGTTTTTT.

The V gene is TRBV7-8, the J gene TRBJ1-2; no clear D gene. The length of the CDR3 is 13 residues. Per the germline V gene, CDR1 is SGHVS and CDR2 is FQNEAQ. Trimming left V 5 bases short and J 2 bases short, with 9 bases between. The CDR3 region is CASSPRQNYGYTF. The CDR3 DNA sequence: TGTGCCAGCAGCCCGAGGCAGAACTATGGCTACACCTTC.

The V and J genes are TRBV5-4 and TRBJ1-2; no clear D. The CDR3 contains 14 residues. The germline V gene has CDR1 SGHNT and CDR2 YYREEE (reference sequence). V was pared by 7 bases and J by 2 bases, with 15 bases between. CDR3: CASAETLVNYGYTF. The CDR3 DNA is TGTGCCAGCGCTGAGACATTGGTAAACTATGGCTACACCTTC.